This is a list of T cell receptor beta chains from one sample in a study of CD8+ T cells in alopecia areata. Using immunoSEQ multiplex PCR, the repertoire was profiled, and TCRdb retains in-frame clones only, with some absent. The sample contains some 130,000 clones, about 50% of which appear only once. Material: CD4+ T cells sorted from blood, obtained at week 4, from a patient treated with tofacitinib. The source is a human donor with alopecia areata. CDR3s include the opening cysteine and the closing phenylalanine or tryptophan. A D gene is named only where the DNA matches it firmly. Not all rows give a size; the values are once, few, many and, for expanded clones, a class.

len	v_gene	j_gene	abundance	d_gene	CDR3aa	CDR3nt
13	TRBV5-1	TRBJ2-7	NA	NA	CASSLAGSNEQYF	TGCGCCAGCAGCTTGGCAGGGTCAAACGAGCAGTACTTC
13	TRBV25-1	TRBJ2-6	NA	NA	CASSEGGANVLTF	TGTGCCAGCAGTGAGGGTGGGGCCAACGTCCTGACTTTC
13	TRBV29-1	TRBJ2-4	few	NA	CSCRAGAKNIQYF	TGCAGCTGCCGGGCCGGGGCCAAAAACATTCAGTACTTC
16	TRBV4-1	TRBJ1-1	once	TRBD1	CASSQGSRTGLVGAFF	TGCGCCAGCAGCCAAGGGTCGCGGACAGGCCTGGTTGGAGCTTTCTTT
15	TRBV30	TRBJ2-7	few	TRBD2	CAGRGLAGGPYEQYF	TGTGCCGGGAGAGGACTAGCGGGAGGGCCCTACGAGCAGTACTTC
17	TRBV30	TRBJ1-5	NA	TRBD1	CAWTPGTGSYSNQPQHF	TGTGCCTGGACCCCCGGGACAGGGTCTTATAGCAATCAGCCCCAGCATTTT
14	TRBV14	TRBJ2-3	NA	NA	CASSLGEVTDTQYF	TGTGCCAGCAGCCTCGGTGAGGTCACAGATACGCAGTATTTT
15	TRBV5-1	TRBJ2-2	NA	NA	CASSLPGAHTGELFF	TGCGCCAGCAGCTTGCCAGGGGCCCATACCGGGGAGCTGTTTTTT
13	TRBV9	TRBJ2-5	NA	NA	CASSGQETRTQYF	TGTGCCAGCAGCGGACAGGAGACCAGGACCCAGTACTTC
14	TRBV30	TRBJ2-5	NA	NA	CAWSPNGGKETQYF	TGTGCCTGGAGTCCGAATGGCGGTAAAGAGACCCAGTACTTC
13	TRBV7-9	TRBJ2-7	few	NA	CASSRPGVYEQYF	TGTGCCAGCAGCCGCCCGGGTGTCTACGAGCAGTACTTC
15	TRBV5-1	TRBJ2-1	NA	TRBD2	CASSPWTSSYNEQFF	TGCGCCAGCAGCCCCTGGACTAGCTCCTACAATGAGCAGTTCTTC
15	TRBV4-1	TRBJ2-3	NA	TRBD2	CASSQLSGVADTQYF	TGCGCCAGCAGCCAACTTAGCGGGGTGGCAGATACGCAGTATTTT
14	TRBV30	TRBJ2-1	few	TRBD1	CAWRGDRGRNEQFF	TGTGCCTGGAGGGGGGACAGGGGGCGGAATGAGCAGTTCTTC
15	TRBV4-1	TRBJ2-5	once	NA	CASSRSGTAQETQYF	TGCGCCAGCAGCAGAAGCGGGACAGCGCAAGAGACCCAGTACTTC
14	TRBV9	TRBJ1-1	NA	TRBD1	CASSPGTGTTEAFF	TGTGCCAGCAGCCCCGGGACAGGGACCACTGAAGCTTTCTTT
17	TRBV25-1	TRBJ1-4	few	NA	CASSRHGGAVANEKLFF	TGTGCCAGCAGCCGCCACGGAGGCGCTGTGGCTAATGAAAAACTGTTTTTT
17	TRBV5-1	TRBJ1-2	NA	TRBD1	CASSLAGGTGLNYGYTF	TGCGCCAGCAGCTTGGCCGGTGGGACAGGGTTAAACTATGGCTACACCTTC
12	TRBV30	TRBJ1-2	NA	NA	CALTGTSYGYTF	TGTGCCCTCACCGGGACAAGTTATGGCTACACCTTC
13	TRBV29-1	TRBJ1-2	NA	NA	CSVGTGTNYGYTF	TGCAGCGTCGGGACGGGCACTAACTATGGCTACACCTTC
14	TRBV6-1	TRBJ2-2	NA	NA	CASSRTSNTGELFF	TGTGCCAGCAGTCGGACTTCGAACACCGGGGAGCTGTTTTTT
14	TRBV30	TRBJ2-1	NA	NA	CAWIVRGSGNEQFF	TGTGCCTGGATCGTCAGGGGCTCCGGGAATGAGCAGTTCTTC
16	TRBV9	TRBJ2-1	NA	TRBD1	CASSVDRTGSHNEQFF	TGTGCCAGCAGCGTAGATCGGACAGGGAGCCACAATGAGCAGTTCTTC